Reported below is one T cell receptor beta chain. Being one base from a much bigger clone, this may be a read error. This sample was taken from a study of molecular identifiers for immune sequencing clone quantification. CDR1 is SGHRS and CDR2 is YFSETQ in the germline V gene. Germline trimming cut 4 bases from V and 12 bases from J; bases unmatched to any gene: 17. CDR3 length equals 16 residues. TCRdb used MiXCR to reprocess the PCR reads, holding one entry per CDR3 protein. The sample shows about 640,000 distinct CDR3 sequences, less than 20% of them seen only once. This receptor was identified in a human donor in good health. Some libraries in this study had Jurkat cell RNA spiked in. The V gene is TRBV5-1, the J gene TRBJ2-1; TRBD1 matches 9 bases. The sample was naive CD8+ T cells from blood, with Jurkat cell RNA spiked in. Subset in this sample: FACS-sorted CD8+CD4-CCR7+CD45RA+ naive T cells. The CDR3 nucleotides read TGCGCCAGCAGCGCCCTACCGGGACAGGGCGGCGATGGGCAGTTCTTC. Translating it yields CASSALPGQGGDGQFF.